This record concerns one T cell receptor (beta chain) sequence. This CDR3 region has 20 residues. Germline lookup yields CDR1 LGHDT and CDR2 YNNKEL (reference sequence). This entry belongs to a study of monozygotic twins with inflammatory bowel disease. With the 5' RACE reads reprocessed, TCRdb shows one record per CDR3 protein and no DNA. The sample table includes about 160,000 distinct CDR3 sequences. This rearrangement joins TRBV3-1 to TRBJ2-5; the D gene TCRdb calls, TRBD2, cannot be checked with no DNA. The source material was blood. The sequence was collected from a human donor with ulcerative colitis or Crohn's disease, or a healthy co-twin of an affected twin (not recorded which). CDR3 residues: CASSQDYPNGLAGPQETQYF.